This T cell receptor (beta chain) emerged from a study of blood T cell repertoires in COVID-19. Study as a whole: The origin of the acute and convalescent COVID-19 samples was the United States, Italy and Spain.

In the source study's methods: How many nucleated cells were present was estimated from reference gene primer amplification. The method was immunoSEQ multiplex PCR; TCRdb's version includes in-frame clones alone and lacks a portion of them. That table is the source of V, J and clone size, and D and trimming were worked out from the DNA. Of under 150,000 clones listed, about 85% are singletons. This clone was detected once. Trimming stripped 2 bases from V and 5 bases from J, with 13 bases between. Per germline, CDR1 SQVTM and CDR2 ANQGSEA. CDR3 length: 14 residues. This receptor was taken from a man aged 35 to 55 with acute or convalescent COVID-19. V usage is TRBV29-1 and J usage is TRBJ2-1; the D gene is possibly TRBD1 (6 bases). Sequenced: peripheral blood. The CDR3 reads CSVETGIQHNEQFF. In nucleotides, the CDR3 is TGCAGCGTTGAAACAGGGATTCAGCACAATGAGCAGTTCTTC.